A single sample is the source of the 17 T cell receptor beta chains below, sequenced in a study of CD8 T cells in Susac syndrome. With random hexamers, reverse transcription was performed on about 0.5 to 1 ug of RNA. TCRdb ran MiXCR on the immunoSEQ multiplex PCR reads and lists one entry per CDR3 protein. This sample has about 60,000 distinct CDR3 sequences, with over 85% found just once. The sequencing input was CD8+ T cells from PBMCs. The receptors stem from a human donor in good health.

V is TRBV9 and J is TRBJ2-5; possibly TRBD1 or TRBD2 for D (7 bases each). The CDR3 covers 14 residues. V lost 3 bases and J 4 bases, leaving 13 bases between the germline ends. From germline, CDR1 is SGDLS and CDR2 YYNGEE. The CDR3 DNA reads as TGTGCCAGCAGCGGACAGGGAGGGATAGAGACCCAGTACTTC. It codes for CASSGQGGIETQYF.

This clonotype has just one count. The chain combines TRBV10-3 with TRBJ2-1, with 9 bases that match TRBD1. Germline V gene lookup returns CDR1 ENHRY and CDR2 SYGVKD. Trimming at V came to 7 bases and at J to 7 bases, leaving 5 bases not matched to a gene. CDR3 size: 13 residues. The CDR3, as DNA: TGTGCCATCATGGGACAGGGAGTTAATGAGCAGTTCTTC. As protein: CAIMGQGVNEQFF.

This sequence joins TRBV7-3 and TRBJ2-7, with D perhaps matching TRBD1 (5 bases). The CDR3 runs 13 residues. V lost 0 bases and J 7 bases, leaving 10 bases between the germline ends. Germline CDR1 and CDR2: SGHTA and FQGTGA. Here the CDR3 reads CASSLTLDTEQYF. The CDR3 nucleotides are TGTGCCAGCAGCTTAACCCTGGACACTGAGCAGTACTTC.

The chain joins TRBV6-2 or TRBV6-3 to TRBJ1-4; D is uncertain. This CDR3 region has 14 residues. V lost 6 bases to trimming and J lost 2 bases, with 10 bases between them. Germline lookup yields CDR1 MNHEY and CDR2 SVGEGT. CDR3 protein: CASSLTWTNEKLFF. In DNA, the CDR3 is TGTGCCAGCAGCTTGACATGGACTAATGAAAAACTGTTTTTT.

About this clonotype itself: This CDR3 is missing its conserved last phenylalanine or tryptophan, likely due to a read error. The genes are TRBV5-4 and TRBJ1-1, with 8 nucleotides matching TRBD1. The CDR3 runs to 14 residues. Germline trimming cut 0 bases from V and 5 bases from J; bases unmatched to any gene: 3. Germline CDR1 is SGHNT and CDR2 is YYREEE (reference sequence). CDR3 protein: CASSLDRGMTEAFL. The CDR3 DNA follows: TGTGCCAGCAGCTTGGACAGGGGGATGACTGAAGCTTTCCTT.

This clonotype was seen only once. The CDR3 protein is CASSSRDRYTEAFF. The CDR3 coding sequence is TGTGCCAGCAGTTCCCGAGACAGGTACACTGAAGCTTTCTTT. The chain uses TRBV12-3 or TRBV12-4 and TRBJ1-1; D is possibly TRBD1 (6 bases). Trimming shortened V by 4 bases and J by 3 bases, and 12 bases separated the two germline ends. This CDR3 region has 14 residues.

The chain carries TRBV16 and TRBJ2-7; D might be TRBD2 (5 bases). The CDR3 contains 13 residues. CDR1 and CDR2 (germline): KGHSY, FQNENV. The ends were cut back, 1 base at V and 6 bases at J, with 10 bases in the middle. DNA of the CDR3: TGTGCCAGCAGCCAATGGTCGGGGTTCGAGCAGTACTTC. It is translated as CASSQWSGFEQYF.

The chain couples TRBV7-9 to TRBJ2-3, with D possibly matching TRBD2 (5 bases). The CDR3 covers 16 residues. Looked up from germline, CDR1 is SEHNR and CDR2 is FQNEAQ (reference sequence). Trimming took 2 bases from V and 6 from J, leaving 18 bases between them. CDR3 sequence: CASSLLVSAVRDTQYF. Here the CDR3 DNA reads TGTGCCAGCAGCTTATTGGTTAGCGCGGTTCGGGATACGCAGTATTTT.

This clonotype was observed a few times. The chain couples TRBV10-3 to TRBJ2-7; TRBD2 matches 10 bases. The CDR3 extends over 17 amino acids. CDR1 and CDR2 from the germline V gene are ENHRY and SYGVKD. V lost 2 bases, J lost 0 bases, and 7 bases stayed unmatched. The CDR3 DNA reads as TGTGCCATCAGTGAGATAGGGCCTAGCGGGAGCTCCTACGAGCAGTACTTC. It encodes CAISEIGPSGSSYEQYF.

The chain recombines TRBV5-4 with TRBJ2-3; TRBD1 is a possible D gene (5 bases). V was pared by 1 base and J by 6 bases, with 15 bases between. The CDR3 has 15 residues. Germline-derived CDR1 and CDR2 are SGHNT and YYREEE (reference sequence). In DNA, the CDR3 is TGTGCCAGCAGCTTGTGGCAGGGAAATGCGGATACGCAGTATTTT. Its protein is CASSLWQGNADTQYF.

This rearrangement joins TRBV2 to TRBJ2-1, with 9 bases that match TRBD2. The CDR3 contains 15 residues. Germline lookup yields CDR1 SNHLY and CDR2 FYNNEI. V dropped 6 bases and J dropped 1; count of bases not matched to a gene: 4. The CDR3 DNA reads as TGTGCCAGCAGGGGCGGGGGGGCGTCCTACAATGAGCAGTTCTTC. Its protein product is CASRGGGASYNEQFF.

This chain joins TRBV5-4 and TRBJ1-1; maybe TRBD1 (6 bases). This CDR3 contains 13 residues. The germline V gene encodes CDR1 SGHNT and CDR2 YYREEE (reference sequence). V lost 2 bases to trimming and J lost 6 bases, with 11 bases between them. CDR3 protein: CASSLLGGAEAFF. The CDR3 bases are TGTGCCAGCAGCTTATTAGGGGGGGCTGAAGCTTTCTTT.

The J gene is TRBJ2-7, the V gene TRBV6-6; TRBD1 aligns across 8 bases. The CDR3 is 15 residues long. J gave up 4 bases and V 0 bases, and 5 bases lay outside the gene matches. The germline CDR1 and CDR2 sequences are MNHNY and SVGAGI (reference sequence). The CDR3 loop reads CASSYSSGGSYEQYF. The DNA of the CDR3 is TGTGCCAGCAGTTACTCGTCAGGGGGCTCGTACGAGCAGTACTTC.

This clonotype was detected only a few times. The chain carries TRBV12-3 or TRBV12-4 and TRBJ2-1; no definite D call. Trimming pared 4 bases from V and 6 bases from J, leaving 4 bases between. This CDR3 spans 11 amino acids. The CDR3 protein is CASSSGNEQFF. The CDR3 DNA reads as TGTGCCAGCAGTTCCGGCAATGAGCAGTTCTTC.

The CDR3 loop is CATSDTGGDTQYF. The CDR3 region has the DNA TGTGCCACCAGTGATACAGGGGGGGATACGCAGTATTTT. The gene calls are TRBV24-1 and TRBJ2-3, with 8 bases fitting TRBD1. The CDR3 spans 13 residues. The trim removed 3 bases at V and 6 bases at J, leaving 1 base unmatched. Germline loops: CDR1 KGHDR, CDR2 SFDVKD.

The chain is built from TRBV5-6 and TRBJ1-2; D may be TRBD1 (6 bases). Trimming removed 0 bases at V and 6 bases at J, with 6 bases between. CDR1 SGHDT and CDR2 YYEEEE come from the germline V gene. The CDR3 loop spans 12 amino acids. CDR3: CASSLEGDGYTF. CDR3 sequence (DNA): TGTGCCAGCAGCTTGGAGGGGGATGGCTACACCTTC.

The CDR3 protein is CASSLKIPGTVYNEQFF. CDR3 nucleotides: TGTGCCAGCAGCCTGAAGATCCCCGGGACTGTCTACAATGAGCAGTTCTTC. V gene TRBV5-4 combines with J gene TRBJ2-1; tentative D call: TRBD2 (6 bases). Trimming cost V 4 bases and J 3 bases, with 20 bases left between them. CDR3 length: 17 residues. CDR1 SGHNT and CDR2 YYREEE come from the germline V gene (reference sequence).